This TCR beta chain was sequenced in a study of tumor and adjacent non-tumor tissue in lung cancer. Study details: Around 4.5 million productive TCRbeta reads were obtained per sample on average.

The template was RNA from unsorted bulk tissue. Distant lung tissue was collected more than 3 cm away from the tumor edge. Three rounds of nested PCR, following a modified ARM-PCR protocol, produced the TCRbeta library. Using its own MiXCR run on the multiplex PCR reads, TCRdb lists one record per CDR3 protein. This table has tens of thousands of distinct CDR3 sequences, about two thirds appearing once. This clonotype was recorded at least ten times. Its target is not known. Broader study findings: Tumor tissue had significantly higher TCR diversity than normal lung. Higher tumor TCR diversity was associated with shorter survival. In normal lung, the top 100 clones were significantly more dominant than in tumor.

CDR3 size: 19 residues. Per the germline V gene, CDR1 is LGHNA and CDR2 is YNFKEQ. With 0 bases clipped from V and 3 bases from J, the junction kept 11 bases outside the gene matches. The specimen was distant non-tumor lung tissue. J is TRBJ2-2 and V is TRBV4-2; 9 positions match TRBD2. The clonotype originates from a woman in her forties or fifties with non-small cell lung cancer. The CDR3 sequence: CASSQESGGGRAYTGELFF. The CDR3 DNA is TGTGCCAGCAGCCAAGAAAGTGGCGGCGGGAGGGCGTACACCGGGGAGCTGTTTTTT.